This T cell receptor (beta chain) was observed in a study of blood T cells in healthy people across ages. Through a sample-barcoded 5' primer and a J-beta primer mix, a second PCR was run for roughly 7 to 12 cycles. TCRdb reanalysed the 5' RACE reads using MiXCR and keeps one entry per CDR3 protein. The table records some 1.6 million distinct CDR3 sequences, about 35% of them present only once. This clonotype was picked up one time. At one of its ends the junction is not consistent with the germline gene, which may arise from a read error. CDR3 length equals 15 residues. Germline values: CDR1 SGHAT, CDR2 FQNNGV.

The receptor was derived from a woman aged 25-40 years in good health. The chain joins TRBV11-2 to TRBJ1-4, with a weak D call TRBD1 (5 bases). Sequences were obtained from blood. The CDR3 DNA reads TGTGCCAGCAACTTAGCCGCTGGGGCGACGGAAAAACTGTTTTTT. Encoded protein: CASNLAAGATEKLFF.